This TCR beta chain stems from a study of graft-versus-host responses after intestinal transplantation. Study context: In this cohort, recipients had multivisceral, liver-intestinal, or isolated intestinal transplants. Every recipient underwent anti-thymocyte globulin induction, then tacrolimus and steroids for approximately 3 years.

This clone has only one observation. What it recognizes is unknown. Sequenced by immunoSEQ multiplex PCR; TCRdb stores in-frame clones only, minus some. Of around 89,000 clones in the sample, around 90% were seen once. Regarding the study as a whole: Researchers found peak circulating GvH clone levels linked to early post-transplant HvG declines. Researchers found GvH clones in recipient marrow, and some showed up first in ileum or blood.

The CDR3 totals 14 residues. Germline V lookup: CDR1 SGDLS, CDR2 YYNGEE. V dropped 6 bases and J dropped 5; count of bases not matched to a gene: 5. This specimen was unstimulated CD8+ T cells sorted from spleen or lymph node cells, taken before transplant. This sequence joins TRBV9 and TRBJ1-6; 7 nucleotides match TRBD1. This sequence originates from a human donor who was the organ donor for an intestinal transplant. Here the CDR3 reads CASTQGEDNSPLHF. Written as DNA, the CDR3 is TGTGCCAGCACGCAGGGGGAAGATAATTCACCCCTCCACTTT.